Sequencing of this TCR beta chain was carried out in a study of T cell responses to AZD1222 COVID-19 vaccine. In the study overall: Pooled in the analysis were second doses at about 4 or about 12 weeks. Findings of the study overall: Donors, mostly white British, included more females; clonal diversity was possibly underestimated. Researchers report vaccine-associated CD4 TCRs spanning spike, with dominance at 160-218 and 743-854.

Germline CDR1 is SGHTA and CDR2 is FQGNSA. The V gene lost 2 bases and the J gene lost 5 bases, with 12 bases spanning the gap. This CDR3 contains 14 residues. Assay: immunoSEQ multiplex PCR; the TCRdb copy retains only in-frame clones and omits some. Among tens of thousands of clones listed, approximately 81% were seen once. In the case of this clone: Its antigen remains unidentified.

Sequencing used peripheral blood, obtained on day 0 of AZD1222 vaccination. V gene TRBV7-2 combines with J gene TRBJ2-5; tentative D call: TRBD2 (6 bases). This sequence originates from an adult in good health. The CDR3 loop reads CASSLNEGRETQYF. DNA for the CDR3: TGTGCCAGCAGCTTAAATGAAGGGAGGGAGACCCAGTACTTC.